This paragraph reports one T cell receptor (beta chain). This sample stems from a study of cytotoxic CD8 clonotypes in ibrutinib-treated CLL. Cryopreserved PBMCs yielded about 2 micrograms of genomic DNA for TCR beta libraries. The germline gives CDR1 DFQATT, CDR2 SNEGSKA (reference sequence). The length of the CDR3 is 11 residues. The V end lost 5 bases, the J end lost 3 bases, and 6 bases lay between the germline ends. Sequencing was designed to attain a depth spanning 1 in 200,000 to 1 in 1 million T cells. Some clones are missing from TCRdb's copy, which holds only in-frame ones; the method was immunoSEQ multiplex PCR. The sample lists roughly 300,000 clones, about 72% seen once, with around 5.3% in the top ten.

Sequencing used PBMCs, obtained at disease progression, from a patient treated with ibrutinib. The rearrangement links TRBV20-1 to TRBJ2-3, with D hard to call. This TCR was recovered from a human donor with chronic lymphocytic leukemia. This CDR3 is CSALGTDTQYF. For the CDR3, the DNA is TGCAGTGCTCTTGGGACAGATACGCAGTATTTT.